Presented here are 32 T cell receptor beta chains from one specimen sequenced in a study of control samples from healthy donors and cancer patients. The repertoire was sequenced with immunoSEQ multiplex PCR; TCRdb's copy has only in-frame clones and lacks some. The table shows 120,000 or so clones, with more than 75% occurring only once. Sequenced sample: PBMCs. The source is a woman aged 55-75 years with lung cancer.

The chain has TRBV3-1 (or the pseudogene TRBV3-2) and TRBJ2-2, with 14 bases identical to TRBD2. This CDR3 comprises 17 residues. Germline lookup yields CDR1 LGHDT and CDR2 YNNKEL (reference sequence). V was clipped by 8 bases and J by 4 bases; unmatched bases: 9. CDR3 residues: CASFGGTSGRITGELFF. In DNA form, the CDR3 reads TGTGCCAGCTTCGGCGGGACTAGCGGGAGAATCACCGGGGAGCTGTTTTTT.

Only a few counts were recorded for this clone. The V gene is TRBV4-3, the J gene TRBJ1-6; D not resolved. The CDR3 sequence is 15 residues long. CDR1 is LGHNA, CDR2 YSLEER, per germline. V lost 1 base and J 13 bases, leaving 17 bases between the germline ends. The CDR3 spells CASSQGVQVKSPLHF. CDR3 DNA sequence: TGCGCCAGCAGCCAAGGGGTGCAGGTCAAGTCGCCCCTCCACTTT.

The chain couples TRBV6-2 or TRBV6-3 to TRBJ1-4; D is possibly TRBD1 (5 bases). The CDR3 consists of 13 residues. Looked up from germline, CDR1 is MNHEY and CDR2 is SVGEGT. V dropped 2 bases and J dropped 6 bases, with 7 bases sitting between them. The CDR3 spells CASSYPGHEKLFF. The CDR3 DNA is TGTGCCAGCAGTTACCCAGGGCATGAAAAACTGTTTTTT.

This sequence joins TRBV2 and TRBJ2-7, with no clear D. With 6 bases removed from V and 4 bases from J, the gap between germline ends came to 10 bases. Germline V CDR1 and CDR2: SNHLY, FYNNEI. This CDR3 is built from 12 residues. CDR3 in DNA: TGTGCCAGCAGCAAACAGAGGTACGAGCAGTACTTC. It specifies CASSKQRYEQYF.

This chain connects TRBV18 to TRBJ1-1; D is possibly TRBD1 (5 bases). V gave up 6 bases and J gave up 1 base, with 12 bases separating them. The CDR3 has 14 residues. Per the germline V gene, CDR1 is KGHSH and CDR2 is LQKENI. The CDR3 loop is CASSLGPTNTEAFF. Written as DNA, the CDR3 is TGTGCCAGCTCTTTGGGACCTACGAACACTGAAGCTTTCTTT.

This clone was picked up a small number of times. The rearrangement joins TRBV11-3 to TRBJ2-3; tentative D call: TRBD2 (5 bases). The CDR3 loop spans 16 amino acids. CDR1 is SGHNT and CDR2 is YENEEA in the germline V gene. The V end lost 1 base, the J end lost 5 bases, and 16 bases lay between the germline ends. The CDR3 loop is CASSLVWAPREDTQYF. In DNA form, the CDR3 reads TGTGCCAGCAGCTTAGTGTGGGCCCCCCGGGAAGATACGCAGTATTTT.

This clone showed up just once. CDR3 sequence (DNA): TGTGCCAGCAGTTACCCGAGCGGGAGTTTGTCCAATGAGCAGTTCTTC. Translated, it gives CASSYPSGSLSNEQFF. This rearrangement joins TRBV6-5 to TRBJ2-1; 8 positions agree with TRBD2. V lost 2 bases to trimming and J lost 6 bases; unmatched junction nucleotides: 9. This CDR3 has 16 amino acids. Germline CDR1 is MNHEY and CDR2 is SVGAGI.

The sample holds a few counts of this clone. The CDR3 is CASSQGYDYNEQFF. Here the CDR3 DNA reads TGTGCCAGCAGCCAGGGATACGACTACAATGAGCAGTTCTTC. The V and J genes are TRBV6-5 and TRBJ2-1; tentative D call: TRBD1 (5 bases). V lost 6 bases and J 3 bases, leaving 12 bases between the germline ends. CDR1 and CDR2 from the germline V gene are MNHEY and SVGAGI. The CDR3 contains 14 residues.

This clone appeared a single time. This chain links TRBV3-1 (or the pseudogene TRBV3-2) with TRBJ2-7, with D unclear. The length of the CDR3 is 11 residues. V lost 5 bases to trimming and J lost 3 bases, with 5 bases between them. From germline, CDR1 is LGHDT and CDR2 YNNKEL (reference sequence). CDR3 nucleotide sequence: TGTGCCAGCAGCGCCCGCTACGAGCAGTACTTC. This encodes CASSARYEQYF.

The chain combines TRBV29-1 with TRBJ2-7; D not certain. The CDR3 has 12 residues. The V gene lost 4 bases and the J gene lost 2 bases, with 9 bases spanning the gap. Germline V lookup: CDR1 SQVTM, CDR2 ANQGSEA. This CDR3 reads CSVGNTTYEQYF. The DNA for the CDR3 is TGCAGCGTTGGTAACACCACCTACGAGCAGTACTTC.

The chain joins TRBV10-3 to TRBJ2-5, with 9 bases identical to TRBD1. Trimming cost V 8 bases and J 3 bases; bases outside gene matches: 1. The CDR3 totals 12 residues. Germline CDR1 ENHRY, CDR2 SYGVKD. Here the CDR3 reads CAIGDREETQYF. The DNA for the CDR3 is TGTGCCATCGGGGACAGGGAAGAGACCCAGTACTTC.

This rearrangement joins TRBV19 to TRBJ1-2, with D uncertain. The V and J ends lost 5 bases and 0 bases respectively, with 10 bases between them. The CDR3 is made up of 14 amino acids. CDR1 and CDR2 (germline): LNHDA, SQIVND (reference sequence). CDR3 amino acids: CASSVDSTNYGYTF. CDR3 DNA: TGTGCCAGTAGTGTTGACTCGACTAACTATGGCTACACCTTC.

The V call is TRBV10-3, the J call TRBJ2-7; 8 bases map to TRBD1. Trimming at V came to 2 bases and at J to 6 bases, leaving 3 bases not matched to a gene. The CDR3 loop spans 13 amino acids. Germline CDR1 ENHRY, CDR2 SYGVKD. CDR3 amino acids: CAISEVTGVEQYF. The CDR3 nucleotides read TGTGCCATCAGTGAGGTGACAGGGGTCGAGCAGTACTTC.

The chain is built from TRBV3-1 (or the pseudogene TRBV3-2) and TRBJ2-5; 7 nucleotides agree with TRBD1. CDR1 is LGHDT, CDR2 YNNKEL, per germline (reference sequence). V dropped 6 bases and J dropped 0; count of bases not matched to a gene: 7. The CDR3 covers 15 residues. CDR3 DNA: TGTGCCAGCAGTGGGACAGTTAATTACCAAGAGACCCAGTACTTC. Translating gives CASSGTVNYQETQYF.

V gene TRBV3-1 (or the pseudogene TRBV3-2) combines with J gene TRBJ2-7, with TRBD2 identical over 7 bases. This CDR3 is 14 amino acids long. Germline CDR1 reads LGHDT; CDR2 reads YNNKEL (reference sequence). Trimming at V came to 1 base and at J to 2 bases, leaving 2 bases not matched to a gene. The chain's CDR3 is CASSQGAGAYEQYF. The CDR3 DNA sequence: TGTGCCAGCAGCCAAGGGGCGGGGGCCTACGAGCAGTACTTC.

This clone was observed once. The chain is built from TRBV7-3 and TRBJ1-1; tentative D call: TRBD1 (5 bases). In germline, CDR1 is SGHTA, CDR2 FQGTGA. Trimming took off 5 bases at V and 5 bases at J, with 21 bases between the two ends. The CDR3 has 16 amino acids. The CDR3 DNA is TGTGCCAGCAGCCCGGGGGACGTCGCCGGTGGGACTGAAGCTTTCTTT. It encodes CASSPGDVAGGTEAFF.

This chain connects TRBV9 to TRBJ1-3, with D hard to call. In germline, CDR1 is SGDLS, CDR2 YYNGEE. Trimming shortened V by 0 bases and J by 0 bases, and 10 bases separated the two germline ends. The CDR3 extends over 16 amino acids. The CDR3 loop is CASSVGPTSSGNTIYF. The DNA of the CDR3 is TGTGCCAGCAGCGTAGGACCGACGAGCTCTGGAAACACCATATATTTT.

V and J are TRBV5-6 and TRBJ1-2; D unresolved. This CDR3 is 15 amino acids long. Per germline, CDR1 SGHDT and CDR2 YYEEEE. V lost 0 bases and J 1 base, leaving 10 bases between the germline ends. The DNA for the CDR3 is TGTGCCAGCAGCTTGGTAGGGCGCGGTAACTATGGCTACACCTTC. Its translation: CASSLVGRGNYGYTF.

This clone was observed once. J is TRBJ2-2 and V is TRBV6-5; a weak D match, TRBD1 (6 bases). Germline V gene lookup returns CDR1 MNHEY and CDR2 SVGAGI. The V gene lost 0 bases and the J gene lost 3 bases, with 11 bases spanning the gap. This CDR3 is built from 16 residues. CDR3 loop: CASSYSTTGYTGELFF. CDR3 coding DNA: TGTGCCAGCAGTTACTCAACGACAGGCTACACCGGGGAGCTGTTTTTT.

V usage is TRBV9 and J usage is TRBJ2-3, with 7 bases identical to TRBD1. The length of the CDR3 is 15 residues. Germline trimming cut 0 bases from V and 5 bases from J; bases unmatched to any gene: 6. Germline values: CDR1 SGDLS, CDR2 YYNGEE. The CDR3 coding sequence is TGTGCCAGCAGCGTAGAACAGGGGATGGGAGATACGCAGTATTTT. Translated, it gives CASSVEQGMGDTQYF.

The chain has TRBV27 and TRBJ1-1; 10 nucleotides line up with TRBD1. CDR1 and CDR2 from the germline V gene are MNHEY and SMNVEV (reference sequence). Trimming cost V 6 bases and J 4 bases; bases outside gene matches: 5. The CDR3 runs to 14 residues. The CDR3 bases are TGTGCCAGCAGCAGGGACAGGGGTGGCACTGAAGCTTTCTTT. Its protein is CASSRDRGGTEAFF.

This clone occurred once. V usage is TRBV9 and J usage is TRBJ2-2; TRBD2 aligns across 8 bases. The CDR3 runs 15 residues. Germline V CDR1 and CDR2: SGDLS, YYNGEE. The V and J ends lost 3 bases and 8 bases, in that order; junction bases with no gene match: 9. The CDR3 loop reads CASSDGGLVGGELFF. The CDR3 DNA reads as TGTGCCAGCAGCGACGGGGGACTAGTCGGTGGGGAGCTGTTTTTT.

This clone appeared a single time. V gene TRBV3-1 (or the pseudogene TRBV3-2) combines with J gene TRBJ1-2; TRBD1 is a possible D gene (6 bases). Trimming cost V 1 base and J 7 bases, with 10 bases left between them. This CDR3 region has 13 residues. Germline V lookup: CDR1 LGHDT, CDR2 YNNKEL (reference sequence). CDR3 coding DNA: TGTGCCAGCAGCCAAGGGAGGGGGGCTGGCTACACCTTC. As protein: CASSQGRGAGYTF.

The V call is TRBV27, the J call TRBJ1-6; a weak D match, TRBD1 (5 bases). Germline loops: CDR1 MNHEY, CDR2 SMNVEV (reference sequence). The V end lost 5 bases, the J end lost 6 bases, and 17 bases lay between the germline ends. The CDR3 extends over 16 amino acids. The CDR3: CASSPGTLGANSPLHF. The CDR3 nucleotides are TGTGCCAGCAGTCCCGGGACCCTTGGTGCTAATTCACCCCTCCACTTT.

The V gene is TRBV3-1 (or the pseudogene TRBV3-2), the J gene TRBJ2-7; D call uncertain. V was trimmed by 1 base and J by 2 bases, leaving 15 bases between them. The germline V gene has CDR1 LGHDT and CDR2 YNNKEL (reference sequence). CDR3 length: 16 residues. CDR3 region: CASSQGNHPTPYEQYF. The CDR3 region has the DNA TGTGCCAGCAGCCAAGGAAACCACCCCACTCCCTACGAGCAGTACTTC.

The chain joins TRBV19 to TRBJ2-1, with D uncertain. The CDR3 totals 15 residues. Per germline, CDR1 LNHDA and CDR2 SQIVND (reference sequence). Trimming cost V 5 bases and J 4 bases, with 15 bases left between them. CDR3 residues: CASSGSYENYNEQFF. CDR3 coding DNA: TGTGCCAGTAGTGGTTCATACGAAAATTACAATGAGCAGTTCTTC.

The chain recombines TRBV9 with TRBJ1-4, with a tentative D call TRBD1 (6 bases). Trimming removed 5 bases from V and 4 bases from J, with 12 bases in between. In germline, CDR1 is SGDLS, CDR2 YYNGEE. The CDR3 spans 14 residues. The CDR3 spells CASRRTADNEKLFF. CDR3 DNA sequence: TGTGCCAGCAGGAGGACAGCGGATAATGAAAAACTGTTTTTT.

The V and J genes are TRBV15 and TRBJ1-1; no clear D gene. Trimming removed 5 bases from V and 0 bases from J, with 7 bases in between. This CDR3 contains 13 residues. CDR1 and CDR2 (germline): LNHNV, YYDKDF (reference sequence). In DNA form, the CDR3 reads TGTGCCACCAGCGGACCAATGAACACTGAAGCTTTCTTT. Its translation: CATSGPMNTEAFF.

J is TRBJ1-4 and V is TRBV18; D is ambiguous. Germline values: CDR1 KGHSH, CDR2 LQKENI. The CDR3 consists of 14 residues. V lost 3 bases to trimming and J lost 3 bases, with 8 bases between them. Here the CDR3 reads CASSPREANEKLFF. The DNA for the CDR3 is TGTGCCAGCTCACCTCGTGAGGCTAATGAAAAACTGTTTTTT.

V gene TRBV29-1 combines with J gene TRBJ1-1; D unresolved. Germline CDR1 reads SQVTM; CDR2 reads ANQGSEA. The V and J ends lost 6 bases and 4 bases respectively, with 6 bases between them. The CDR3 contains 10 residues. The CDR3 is CSVERTEAFF. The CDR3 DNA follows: TGCAGCGTCGAACGCACTGAAGCTTTCTTT. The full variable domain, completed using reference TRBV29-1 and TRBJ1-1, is SAVISQKPSRDICQRGTSLTIQCQVDSQVTMMFWYRQQPGQSLTLIATANQGSEATYESGFVIDKFPISRPNLTFSTLTVSNMSPEDSSIYLCSVERTEAFFGQGTRLTVV.

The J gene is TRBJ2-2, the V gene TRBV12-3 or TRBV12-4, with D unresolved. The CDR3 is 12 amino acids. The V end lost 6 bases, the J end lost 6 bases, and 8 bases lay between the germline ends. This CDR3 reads CASSPGPGELFF. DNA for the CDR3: TGTGCCAGCAGCCCGGGCCCCGGGGAGCTGTTTTTT.

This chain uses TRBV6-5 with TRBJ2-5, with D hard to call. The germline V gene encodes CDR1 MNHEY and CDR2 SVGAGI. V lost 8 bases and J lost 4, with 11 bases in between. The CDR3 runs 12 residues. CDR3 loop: CASGRSRETQYF. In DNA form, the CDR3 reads TGTGCCAGCGGAAGGAGCCGAGAGACCCAGTACTTC.